The next 26 T cell receptor beta chains were all read from a single sample in a study of post-analysis software for immune sequencing data. Their target antigens are unknown. Overall study results and limits: Patients showed TRBV5-6, TRBV5-1 and TRBV20-1 among roughly 5 TRBV segments more frequent than in controls.

Unique molecular identifiers were present in the TCR beta cDNA libraries. MiXCR, run by TCRdb on the PCR reads, gives a single entry per CDR3 protein. The repertoire holds hundreds of thousands of distinct CDR3 sequences, roughly three fifths seen once, with around 10% in the top ten. Sequencing used blood. These receptor sequences come from a girl aged 2-10 years with multiple sclerosis.

J is TRBJ2-5 and V is TRBV29-1, with 7 nucleotides matching TRBD2. V lost 0 bases and J lost 4; bases outside the gene matches: 8. Germline CDR1 reads SQVTM; CDR2 reads ANQGSEA. This CDR3 comprises 15 residues. CDR3 in DNA: TGCAGCGTTGAAGATCTCATGGGGGGGGTAGAGACCCAGTACTTC. As protein: CSVEDLMGGVETQYF.

The CDR3 reads CSAIARGGLEQYF. For the CDR3, the DNA is TGCAGTGCTATAGCCAGGGGAGGTCTCGAGCAGTACTTC. The V and J genes are TRBV20-1 and TRBJ2-5, with D perhaps given as TRBD1 or TRBD2 (6 bases each). The closer fit of TRBJ2-7 to the DNA end suggests the J call may be wrong. This CDR3 is 13 amino acids long. Germline V gives CDR1 DFQATT, CDR2 SNEGSKA (reference sequence).

This clonotype was picked up a small number of times. The chain carries TRBV4-3 and TRBJ2-1; the D is unclear. CDR1 is LGHNA, CDR2 YSLEER, per germline. Trimming cost V 0 bases and J 4 bases, with 10 bases left between them. CDR3 length equals 15 residues. Written as DNA, the CDR3 is TGCGCCAGCAGCCAAGATCAACCAGGATACAATGAGCAGTTCTTC. Its translation: CASSQDQPGYNEQFF.

The V and J genes are TRBV29-1 and TRBJ1-2, with D tentatively TRBD1 (6 bases). Per the germline V gene, CDR1 is SQVTM and CDR2 is ANQGSEA. The CDR3 covers 13 residues. Trimming took 4 bases from V and 2 from J, leaving 11 bases between them. For the CDR3, the DNA is TGCAGCGTTGCGGGACATAACAACTATGGCTACACCTTC. It codes for CSVAGHNNYGYTF.

The rearrangement joins TRBV5-5 to TRBJ1-1, with D unclear. The germline CDR1 and CDR2 sequences are SGHKS and YYEKEE (reference sequence). Trimming stripped 1 base from V and 0 bases from J, with 7 bases between. The CDR3 runs 14 residues. Written as DNA, the CDR3 is TGTGCCAGCAGCTTGTACGGGGTGAACACTGAAGCTTTCTTT. It specifies CASSLYGVNTEAFF.

This chain connects TRBV28 to TRBJ2-6; no definite D call. V was cut by 5 bases and J by 0 bases, with 11 bases left in between. Per the germline V gene, CDR1 is MDHEN and CDR2 is SYDVKM. This CDR3 has 16 amino acids. CDR3 sequence reads: CASSPPGSSGANVLTF. The CDR3 coding sequence is TGTGCCAGCAGTCCACCTGGTTCCTCTGGGGCCAACGTCCTGACTTTC.

This clonotype was recorded a few times. The genes are TRBV7-3 and TRBJ2-7, with a possible D match to TRBD2 (6 bases). CDR3 length: 13 residues. The V and J ends lost 4 bases and 4 bases respectively, with 11 bases between them. Germline CDR1 SGHTA, CDR2 FQGTGA. The CDR3 protein is CASSYGAGYEQYF. The CDR3 region has the DNA TGTGCCAGCAGCTACGGGGCGGGGTACGAGCAGTACTTC.

The chain is built from TRBV6-5 and TRBJ1-1; no clear D gene. V shed 2 bases and J shed 8 bases, with 18 bases lying between them. Germline lookup yields CDR1 MNHEY and CDR2 SVGAGI. The CDR3 loop spans 15 amino acids. The DNA for the CDR3 is TGTGCCAGCAGTTACAAATATCCGGAGTCGACCGAAGCTTTCTTT. It yields the protein CASSYKYPESTEAFF.

V and J are TRBV7-2 and TRBJ2-3; 7 nucleotides line up with TRBD2. The length of the CDR3 is 16 residues. Germline V gene data show CDR1 as SGHTA and CDR2 as FQGNSA. With V trimmed by 4 bases and J by 3 bases, 10 bases remained unmatched. The CDR3, as DNA: TGTGCCAGCAGCTATTCAGCGGGGCCGGTAACAGATACGCAGTATTTT. Translation gives CASSYSAGPVTDTQYF. The full variable domain, completed using reference TRBV7-2 and TRBJ2-3, is GAGVSQSPSNKVTEKGKDVELRCDPISGHTALYWYRQSLGQGLEFLIYFQGNSAPDKSGLPSDRFSAERTGGSVSTLTIQRTQQEDSAVYLCASSYSAGPVTDTQYFGPGTRLTVL.

This clonotype showed up just a few times. The chain joins TRBV7-9 to TRBJ1-1; the match to TRBD1 covers 7 bases. CDR1 is SEHNR, CDR2 FQNEAQ, per germline (reference sequence). J lost 4 bases, V lost 3 bases, and 14 bases had no gene match. The CDR3 has 17 amino acids. The CDR3 spells CASSLDRRVEWRTEAFF. The DNA of the CDR3 is TGTGCCAGCAGCTTGGACAGGAGAGTGGAGTGGCGCACTGAAGCTTTCTTT. The variable domain in full, completed from reference TRBV7-9 and TRBJ1-1, reads DTGVSQNPRHKITKRGQNVTFRCDPISEHNRLYWYRQTLGQGPEFLTYFQNEAQLEKSRLLSDRFSAERPKGSFSTLEIQRTEQGDSAMYLCASSLDRRVEWRTEAFFGQGTRLTVV.

The chain links TRBV6-5 to TRBJ1-2, with unresolved D. Germline V lookup: CDR1 MNHEY, CDR2 SVGAGI. The CDR3 is 12 amino acids. V dropped 5 bases and J dropped 2 bases, with 6 bases sitting between them. The CDR3 DNA is TGTGCCAGCAGTCAGATCAACTATGGCTACACCTTC. Amino acid sequence: CASSQINYGYTF.

The rearrangement links TRBV29-1 to TRBJ1-1; no clear D gene. CDR1 is SQVTM and CDR2 is ANQGSEA in the germline V gene. With 7 bases removed from V and 3 bases from J, the gap between germline ends came to 9 bases. The CDR3 consists of 11 residues. CDR3 DNA: TGCAGCGCTATCTTTCACACTGAAGCTTTCTTT. It translates to CSAIFHTEAFF.

Points on this clonotype: This may stem from a read error, because a much larger clone lies one nucleotide away. The chain couples TRBV20-1 to TRBJ2-7; 10 nucleotides align to TRBD1. The CDR3 runs to 15 residues. Trimming at V came to 5 bases and at J to 2 bases, leaving 9 bases not matched to a gene. Germline CDR1 reads DFQATT; CDR2 reads SNEGSKA (reference sequence). CDR3 sequence (DNA): TGCAGTGCTCCGTACGCCGGGACAGGGGCCTACGAGCAGTACTTC. This encodes CSAPYAGTGAYEQYF.

The chain carries TRBV27 and TRBJ1-1, with no clear D. V lost 2 bases and J lost 8, with 12 bases in between. Germline V gene lookup returns CDR1 MNHEY and CDR2 SMNVEV (reference sequence). This CDR3 has 13 amino acids. CDR3 protein: CASSLLPGMEAFF. CDR3 DNA: TGTGCCAGCAGTTTACTCCCCGGAATGGAAGCTTTCTTT.

On this clonotype itself: The junction differs from germline at one of its ends, possibly a read error. The chain uses TRBV6-2 or TRBV6-3 and TRBJ1-5; 7 bases are shared with TRBD1. This CDR3 spans 16 amino acids. CDR1 MNHEY and CDR2 SVGEGT come from the germline V gene. CDR3 region: CASRPGAGGRNQPQHF. CDR3 coding DNA: TGCGCCAGCAGGCCCGGGGCAGGGGGACGGAATCAGCCCCAGCATTTT.

The V and J genes are TRBV5-1 and TRBJ1-1; D gene ambiguous. The CDR3 runs 16 residues. Trimming took off 0 bases at V and 10 bases at J, with 22 bases between the two ends. CDR1 SGHRS and CDR2 YFSETQ come from the germline V gene. CDR3: CASSLADGPLPMGAFF. CDR3 in DNA: TGCGCCAGCAGCTTGGCCGACGGACCTCTTCCCATGGGAGCTTTCTTT.

The CDR3 sequence: CASSLAPLTGRETQYF. The CDR3 DNA reads as TGTGCCAGCAGCTTAGCCCCCCTTACGGGCCGGGAGACCCAGTACTTC. V and J are TRBV7-6 and TRBJ2-5; D is uncertain. Trimming removed 0 bases at V and 5 bases at J, with 16 bases between. The CDR3 has 16 amino acids. Germline V gene lookup returns CDR1 SGHVS and CDR2 FNYEAQ. Drawing the rest from reference TRBV7-6 and TRBJ2-5, the complete variable domain is GAGVSQSPRYKVTKRGQDVALRCDPISGHVSLYWYRQALGQGPEFLTYFNYEAQQDKSGLPNDRFSAERPEGSISTLTIQRTEQRDSAMYRCASSLAPLTGRETQYFGPGTRLLVL.

This clonotype came up a few times. The chain recombines TRBV29-1 with TRBJ2-1, with 9 positions matching TRBD1. Germline assignment: CDR1 SQVTM and CDR2 ANQGSEA. With V trimmed by 6 bases and J by 4 bases, 7 bases remained unmatched. The CDR3 covers 14 residues. CDR3 loop: CSVPGQGTYNEQFF. For the CDR3, the DNA is TGCAGCGTCCCCGGACAGGGGACTTACAATGAGCAGTTCTTC.

The chain couples TRBV7-2 to TRBJ1-1, with D possibly TRBD1 on 5 matching bases. The germline gives CDR1 SGHTA, CDR2 FQGNSA. This CDR3 spans 13 amino acids. The V end lost 7 bases, the J end lost 4 bases, and 13 bases lay between the germline ends. CDR3 residues: CASNRRRATEAFF. The CDR3 DNA sequence: TGTGCCAGCAACAGGAGGAGGGCCACTGAAGCTTTCTTT.

The chain joins TRBV6-5 to TRBJ1-2; maybe TRBD1 (6 bases). Germline assignment: CDR1 MNHEY and CDR2 SVGAGI. The CDR3 is made up of 16 amino acids. Trimming removed 0 bases from V and 2 bases from J, with 13 bases in between. The CDR3 sequence is CASSYSYRDTNYGYTF. In DNA, the CDR3 is TGTGCCAGCAGTTACTCTTACCGGGACACCAACTATGGCTACACCTTC.

V and J are TRBV4-1 and TRBJ1-5; weak D call: TRBD1 (6 bases). Germline values: CDR1 MGHRA, CDR2 YSYEKL. V was trimmed by 4 bases and J by 0 bases, leaving 19 bases between them. CDR3 length: 18 amino acids. The CDR3 spells CASSRDSIGGDSNQPQHF. CDR3 sequence (DNA): TGCGCCAGCAGCCGAGATAGTATAGGGGGGGATAGCAATCAGCCCCAGCATTTT.

The chain carries TRBV5-1 and TRBJ2-7, with 8 bases identical to TRBD1. V lost 3 bases and J lost 0; bases outside the gene matches: 2. Germline CDR1 reads SGHRS; CDR2 reads YFSETQ. The CDR3 totals 14 residues. DNA for the CDR3: TGCGCCAGCAGCTGGGACAGGAGCTCCTACGAGCAGTACTTC. Encoded protein: CASSWDRSSYEQYF.

This chain joins TRBV29-1 and TRBJ2-5; weak D call: TRBD1 (8 bases). V was clipped by 8 bases and J by 2 bases, with 21 bases between them. Germline CDR1 reads SQVTM; CDR2 reads ANQGSEA. The CDR3 length is 15 residues. The CDR3 DNA sequence: TGCAGCACTCCCAGCGGGACAGGATATCAAGAGACCCAGTACTTC. As protein: CSTPSGTGYQETQYF. The variable domain in full, completed from reference TRBV29-1 and TRBJ2-5, reads SAVISQKPSRDICQRGTSLTIQCQVDSQVTMMFWYRQQPGQSLTLIATANQGSEATYESGFVIDKFPISRPNLTFSTLTVSNMSPEDSSIYLCSTPSGTGYQETQYFGPGTRLLVL.

This chain joins TRBV7-2 and TRBJ2-1; weak D call: TRBD1 (6 bases). CDR3 length equals 14 residues. The V end lost 1 base, the J end lost 6 bases, and 10 bases lay between the germline ends. The germline V gene has CDR1 SGHTA and CDR2 FQGNSA. The CDR3 DNA reads TGTGCCAGCAGCTTAGTTGGGGGCCTCAATGAGCAGTTCTTC. Translating gives CASSLVGGLNEQFF.

This chain links TRBV6-2 or TRBV6-3 with TRBJ2-1; D might be TRBD1 or TRBD2, each matching 5 bases. This CDR3 is built from 16 residues. V lost 5 bases and J 6 bases, leaving 20 bases between the germline ends. Germline V lookup: CDR1 MNHEY, CDR2 SVGEGT. CDR3 amino acids: CASSIPGTPYSNEQFF. CDR3 nucleotides: TGTGCCAGCAGTATCCCCGGGACCCCCTACTCCAATGAGCAGTTCTTC.

The V call is TRBV5-1, the J call TRBJ2-3, with D perhaps TRBD2 (5 bases). The CDR3 has 16 residues. The V end was cut by 4 bases, the J end by 4 bases, with 19 bases between. Per germline, CDR1 SGHRS and CDR2 YFSETQ. CDR3 sequence reads: CASSERPGRRPDTQYF. CDR3 in DNA: TGCGCCAGCAGCGAAAGACCGGGTCGGAGGCCAGATACGCAGTATTTT.